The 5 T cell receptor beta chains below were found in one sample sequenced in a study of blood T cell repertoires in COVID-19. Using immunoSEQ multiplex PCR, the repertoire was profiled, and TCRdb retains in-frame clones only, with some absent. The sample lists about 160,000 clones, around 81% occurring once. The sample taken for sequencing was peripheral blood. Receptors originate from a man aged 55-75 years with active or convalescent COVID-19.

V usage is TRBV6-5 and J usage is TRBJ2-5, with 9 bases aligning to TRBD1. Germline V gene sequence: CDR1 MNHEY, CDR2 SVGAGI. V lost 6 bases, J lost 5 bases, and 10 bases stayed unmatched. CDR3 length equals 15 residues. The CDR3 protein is CASSPGTGIGETQYF. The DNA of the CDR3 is TGTGCCAGCAGCCCCGGGACAGGGATCGGGGAGACCCAGTACTTC.

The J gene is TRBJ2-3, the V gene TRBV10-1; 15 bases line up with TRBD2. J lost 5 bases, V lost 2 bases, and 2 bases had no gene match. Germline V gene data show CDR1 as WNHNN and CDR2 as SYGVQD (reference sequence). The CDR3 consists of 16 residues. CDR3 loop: CASSEGLAGGQDTQYF. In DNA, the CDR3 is TGCGCCAGCAGTGAGGGACTAGCGGGGGGGCAAGATACGCAGTATTTT.

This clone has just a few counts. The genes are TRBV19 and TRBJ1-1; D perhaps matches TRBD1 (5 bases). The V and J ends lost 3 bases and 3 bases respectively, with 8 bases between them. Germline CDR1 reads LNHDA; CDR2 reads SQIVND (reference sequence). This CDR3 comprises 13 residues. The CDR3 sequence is CASSITGYTEAFF. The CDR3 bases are TGTGCCAGTAGTATCACAGGTTACACTGAAGCTTTCTTT.

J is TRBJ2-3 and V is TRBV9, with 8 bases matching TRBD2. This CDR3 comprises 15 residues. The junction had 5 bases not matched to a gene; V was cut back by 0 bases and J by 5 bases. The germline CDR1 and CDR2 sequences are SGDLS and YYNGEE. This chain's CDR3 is CASSVGSGIGDTQYF. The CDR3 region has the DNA TGTGCCAGCAGCGTAGGTAGCGGGATTGGAGATACGCAGTATTTT.

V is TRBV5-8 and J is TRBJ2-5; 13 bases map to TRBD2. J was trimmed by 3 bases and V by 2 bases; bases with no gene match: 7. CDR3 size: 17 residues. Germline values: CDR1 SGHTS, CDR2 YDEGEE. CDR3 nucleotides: TGTGCCAGCAGCTTAGGACTAGCGGGGGTTTCAGAAGAGACCCAGTACTTC. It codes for CASSLGLAGVSEETQYF.